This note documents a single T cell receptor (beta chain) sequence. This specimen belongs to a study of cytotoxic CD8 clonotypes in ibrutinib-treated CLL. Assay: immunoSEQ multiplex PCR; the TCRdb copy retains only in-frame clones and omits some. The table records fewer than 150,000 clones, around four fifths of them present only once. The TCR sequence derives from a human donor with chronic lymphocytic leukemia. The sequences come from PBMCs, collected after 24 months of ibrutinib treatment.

The CDR3 DNA follows: TGCGCCAGCAGCTTGGACGCCTCCGGGACAGGGGGCAACTATGGCTACACCTTC. As protein: CASSLDASGTGGNYGYTF. The chain employs TRBV5-1 and TRBJ1-2; 12 bases are shared with TRBD1. Germline assignment: CDR1 SGHRS and CDR2 YFSETQ. Trimming removed 0 bases from V and 2 bases from J; junction bases left unmatched: 8. The length of the CDR3 is 18 residues.